This T cell receptor (beta chain) comes out of a study of T cells in localized non-small cell lung cancer. V was trimmed by 10 bases and J by 0 bases, leaving 13 bases between them. Germline assignment: CDR1 MNHEY and CDR2 SMNVEV (reference sequence). CDR3 length: 14 amino acids. This clone was counted a few times. Assay: immunoSEQ multiplex PCR; the TCRdb copy retains only in-frame clones and omits some. There are under 100,000 clones in the sample; more than 75% occur only once, and 20% to 25% lies in the top ten. The clonotype was recovered from a woman between 35 and 70 years old with stage I squamous cell lung carcinoma. The J gene is TRBJ2-1, the V gene TRBV27, with a weak D call TRBD2 (5 bases). The material was peripheral blood, obtained before any cancer treatment. CDR3 in amino acids: CATRTVSSYNEQFF. Written as DNA, the CDR3 is TGTGCCACCCGGACTGTGAGCTCCTACAATGAGCAGTTCTTC.